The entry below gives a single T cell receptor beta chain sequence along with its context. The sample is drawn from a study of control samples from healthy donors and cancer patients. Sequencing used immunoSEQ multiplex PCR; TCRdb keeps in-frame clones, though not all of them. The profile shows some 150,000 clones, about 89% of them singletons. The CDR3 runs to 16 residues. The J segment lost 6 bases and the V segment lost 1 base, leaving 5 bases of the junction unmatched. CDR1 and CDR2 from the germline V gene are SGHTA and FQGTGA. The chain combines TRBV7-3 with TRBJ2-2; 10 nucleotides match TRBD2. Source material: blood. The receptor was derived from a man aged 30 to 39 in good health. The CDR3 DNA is TGTGCCAGCAGCTTAAATGGGCTAGCGGGAGCCGGGGAGCTGTTTTTT. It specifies CASSLNGLAGAGELFF.